What follows are 11 T cell receptor beta chains derived from one specimen sequenced in a study of blood T cells in healthy people across ages. For the second PCR, which ran for roughly 6 to 11 cycles, a sample-barcoded 5' primer and a J-beta primer mix were used. A single record per CDR3 protein comes from TCRdb applying MiXCR to the 5' RACE reads. This table has about 830,000 distinct CDR3 sequences, about 59% appearing once. Sequencing input: blood. The receptors derive from a young man in good health.

This clonotype has more than one count but fewer than ten. V is TRBV29-1 and J is TRBJ2-3; possibly TRBD1 or TRBD2 for D (6 bases each). CDR1 is SQVTM, CDR2 ANQGSEA, per germline. CDR3 size: 13 residues. V lost 6 bases, J lost 2 bases, and 12 bases lay in between. As DNA, the CDR3 is TGCAGCGTGGAGGGACACTACACAGATACGCAGTATTTT. It codes for CSVEGHYTDTQYF.

The table lists this clonotype with a few counts. The chain has TRBV5-1 and TRBJ2-1, with 9 bases lining up with TRBD2. J lost 3 bases, V lost 7 bases, and 5 bases had no gene match. The CDR3 is 14 residues long. The germline gives CDR1 SGHRS, CDR2 YFSETQ. In nucleotides, the CDR3 is TGCGCCAGCCGTAGCGGGGGCTTCTACAATGAGCAGTTCTTC. Translating gives CASRSGGFYNEQFF.

The chain combines TRBV10-3 with TRBJ2-5; tentatively, D is TRBD1 (5 bases). The germline V and J ends were trimmed by 10 bases and 1 base, with 19 bases remaining between them. The V gene's germline CDR1 is ENHRY and CDR2 SYGVKD. The CDR3 consists of 15 residues. The CDR3 region is CATMLQGNLQETQYF. In DNA form, the CDR3 reads TGTGCCACTATGCTGCAGGGCAACCTCCAAGAGACCCAGTACTTC.

The rearrangement uses TRBV4-3 and TRBJ2-7, with 8 bases that match TRBD2. With V trimmed by 0 bases and J by 7 bases, 11 bases remained unmatched. The V gene's germline CDR1 is LGHNA and CDR2 YSLEER. This CDR3 spans 16 amino acids. CDR3: CASSQDLNGGAREQYF. The CDR3 bases are TGCGCCAGCAGCCAAGATCTAAACGGGGGGGCGCGAGAGCAGTACTTC.

The chain couples TRBV12-3 or TRBV12-4 to TRBJ2-6, with TRBD2 identical over 7 bases. J was trimmed by 3 bases and V by 11 bases; bases with no gene match: 7. CDR3 length equals 14 residues. CDR3 nucleotide sequence: TGTGCCGGGACTAAGACCGGTGGGGCCAACGTCCTGACTTTC. Protein product: CAGTKTGGANVLTF.

This chain joins TRBV7-2 and TRBJ2-7, with 11 positions matching TRBD2. Germline CDR1 reads SGHTA; CDR2 reads FQGNSA. There are 15 residues in the CDR3. Losses at the gene ends were 2 bases for V and 4 bases for J; bases not matched to a gene: 4. In DNA, the CDR3 is TGTGCCAGCAGCTTACTAGCGGGGGGTGTATACGAGCAGTACTTC. This codes for CASSLLAGGVYEQYF.

V usage is TRBV3-1 and J usage is TRBJ2-7, with D perhaps matching TRBD2 (6 bases). Trimming stripped 0 bases from V and 3 bases from J, with 12 bases between. CDR1 is LGHDT and CDR2 is YNNKEL in the germline V gene (reference sequence). The CDR3 consists of 15 residues. The CDR3 coding sequence is TGTGCCAGCAGCCAAGATATCGGGGGTGGCTACGAGCAGTACTTC. This encodes CASSQDIGGGYEQYF.

V usage is TRBV7-9 and J usage is TRBJ2-4; 10 bases match TRBD1. With the DNA end fitting TRBJ2-7 better, the J assignment may be wrong. The CDR3 extends over 13 amino acids. The germline gives CDR1 SEHNR, CDR2 FQNEAQ (reference sequence). The CDR3 sequence: CATERDRGDEQYF. CDR3 bases: TGTGCCACCGAGAGGGACAGGGGTGACGAGCAGTACTTC.

With regard to this clonotype: A read error may account for a junction end that differs from germline. V usage is TRBV2 and J usage is TRBJ2-4; D is perhaps TRBD1 (6 bases). Germline V gene data show CDR1 as SNHLY and CDR2 as FYNNEI. This CDR3 contains 12 residues. The CDR3 here is CAGSTDRNIQYF. The CDR3, as DNA: TGTGCCGGCAGTACGGACAGAAACATTCAGTACTTC.

This clonotype was detected only once. In nucleotides, the CDR3 is TGTGCCACCAGCAAAAGGACCGCCTACGAGCAGTACTTC. Translation: CATSKRTAYEQYF. The chain is built from TRBV15 and TRBJ2-7, with D hard to call. Trimming pared 4 bases from V and 2 bases from J, leaving 9 bases between. CDR1 LNHNV and CDR2 YYDKDF come from the germline V gene (reference sequence). The CDR3 spans 13 residues.

The chain joins TRBV6-1 to TRBJ2-1; 8 bases are shared with TRBD1. V dropped 4 bases and J dropped 4; count of bases not matched to a gene: 9. The CDR3 extends over 16 amino acids. Germline V CDR1 and CDR2: MNHNS, SASEGT. CDR3 in DNA: TGTGCCAGCAGTGTGGACAGGGCCTTAATATACAATGAGCAGTTCTTC. Protein product: CASSVDRALIYNEQFF.